This T cell receptor (beta chain) is drawn from a study of OX40 agonist ivuxolimab in advanced cancers. Across the whole study: Participants could have had prior anti-PD-1, anti-PD-L1 or anti-CTLA-4 therapy, and more than 35% had some. Partial responses were achieved by three patients: one hepatocellular carcinoma, two cutaneous melanoma.

About this clone itself: The antigen is unknown.

The CDR3 is 15 amino acids. The germline V and J ends were trimmed by 1 base and 0 bases, with 7 bases remaining between them. Germline V gene sequence: CDR1 SGHTA, CDR2 FQGNSA. Study-wide results and caveats: There were also nonresponders showing low normalized T-cell clonal expansion.

Measured with immunoSEQ multiplex PCR; TCRdb has only the in-frame clones, and not every one. Of more than 20,000 clones in the sample, more than 75% are singletons; the top ten hold approximately 9.6%. The chain recombines TRBV7-2 with TRBJ1-5; unclear D gene. This sequence was found in an adult with an advanced solid tumor such as melanoma, head and neck, liver or kidney cancer. The specimen comprised CD4+ or CD8+ T cells sorted from blood, sampled in a trial of the OX40 agonist ivuxolimab. The CDR3 region is CASSLVSGSNQPQHF. CDR3 bases: TGTGCCAGCAGCTTAGTTTCGGGTAGCAATCAGCCCCAGCATTTT.